Below are 10 T cell receptor beta chains sequenced from a single sample in a study of blood T cells in healthy people across ages. Alongside a J-beta primer mix, a sample-barcoded 5' primer served in a second PCR lasting about 6 to 11 cycles. TCRdb passed the 5' RACE reads through MiXCR, listing each CDR3 protein once. The sample has some 850,000 distinct CDR3 sequences; roughly 26% are singletons. This same sample was also part of a study on T cells of mothers and their children.

Material: blood. These receptors all stem from a boy aged 10-17 years in good health.

This clonotype occurred a few times. V usage is TRBV6-6 and J usage is TRBJ2-7; 8 bases map to TRBD1. Germline CDR1 reads MNHNY; CDR2 reads SVGAGI (reference sequence). V lost 6 bases, J lost 5 bases, and 3 bases stayed unmatched. The length of the CDR3 is 12 residues. This chain's CDR3 is CASSYRGNEQYF. For the CDR3, the DNA is TGTGCCAGCAGCTACAGGGGGAACGAGCAGTACTTC.

The chain links TRBV27 to TRBJ2-3, with a tentative D call TRBD2 (7 bases). V was cut by 0 bases and J by 2 bases, with 12 bases left in between. The CDR3 runs 16 residues. Germline values: CDR1 MNHEY, CDR2 SMNVEV (reference sequence). CDR3 nucleotides: TGTGCCAGCAGTTTATCGGTGGGGGGGCCCACAGATACGCAGTATTTT. It yields the protein CASSLSVGGPTDTQYF.

Points on this clonotype: At one end the junction does not follow the germline gene, possibly because of a read error. The V and J genes are TRBV5-1 and TRBJ1-2; 9 bases fit TRBD1. CDR1 is SGHRS and CDR2 is YFSETQ in the germline V gene. The CDR3 has 16 residues. The CDR3 DNA sequence: TGCGACAGCAGCTTGGGACAGGGCCTAGCTAACTATGGCTACACCTTC. This sequence encodes CDSSLGQGLANYGYTF.

The chain has TRBV3-1 and TRBJ2-1, with no clear D. TRBJ2-7 matches the DNA end more closely, so the J call is doubtful. This CDR3 is 14 amino acids long. Looked up from germline, CDR1 is LGHDT and CDR2 is YNNKEL (reference sequence). CDR3 amino acids: CASSQRTVAYEQYF. The CDR3 DNA is TGTGCCAGCAGCCAACGGACCGTCGCCTACGAGCAGTACTTC.

The CDR3 region has the DNA TGTGCCAGCAGTCTCCGGGACAGAGTCAACACTGAAGCTTTCTTT. Translated, it gives CASSLRDRVNTEAFF. This chain connects TRBV27 to TRBJ1-1, with 7 bases identical to TRBD1. The V and J ends lost 5 bases and 2 bases, in that order; junction bases with no gene match: 8. CDR3 length: 15 amino acids. The germline V gene has CDR1 MNHEY and CDR2 SMNVEV (reference sequence).

This chain links TRBV5-1 with TRBJ2-1, with TRBD2 matching over 10 bases. Germline-derived CDR1 and CDR2 are SGHRS and YFSETQ. The ends lost 3 bases at V and 0 bases at J; junction bases unmatched: 3. The length of the CDR3 is 16 residues. The CDR3 reads CASSSLAGVSYNEQFF. CDR3 DNA: TGCGCCAGCAGCTCTCTAGCGGGGGTCTCCTACAATGAGCAGTTCTTC.

This sequence joins TRBV20-1 and TRBJ2-3; 12 nucleotides line up with TRBD2. Trimming took 5 bases from V and 2 from J; bases not matched to a gene: 2. Germline CDR1 is DFQATT and CDR2 is SNEGSKA (reference sequence). The CDR3 runs 14 residues. This CDR3 is CSALAGGLTDTQYF. For the CDR3, the DNA is TGCAGTGCTCTAGCGGGGGGGCTCACAGATACGCAGTATTTT.

The gene calls are TRBV6-1 and TRBJ2-5; possibly TRBD1 for D (5 bases). Germline-derived CDR1 and CDR2 are MNHNS and SASEGT. V gave up 2 bases and J gave up 1 base, with 11 bases separating them. The CDR3 extends over 15 amino acids. In nucleotides, the CDR3 is TGTGCCAGCAGTGAAAGGGGCCGGAGCCAAGAGACCCAGTACTTC. It encodes CASSERGRSQETQYF.

The gene calls are TRBV24-1 and TRBJ2-2, with D unresolved. V was shortened by 3 bases and J by 3 bases, with 7 bases between the two germline ends. This CDR3 contains 14 residues. Germline loops: CDR1 KGHDR, CDR2 SFDVKD. This CDR3 reads CATSDRADTGELFF. CDR3 nucleotide sequence: TGTGCCACCAGTGATAGGGCGGACACCGGGGAGCTGTTTTTT.

The V and J genes are TRBV5-5 and TRBJ1-2; D is perhaps TRBD1 (6 bases). V was clipped by 4 bases and J by 8 bases, with 18 bases between them. The CDR3 is 14 residues long. Germline CDR1 and CDR2: SGHKS and YYEKEE (reference sequence). CDR3: CASSPDSLSGGYTF. The CDR3 nucleotides are TGTGCCAGCAGCCCGGACAGCCTCTCCGGGGGCTACACCTTC.